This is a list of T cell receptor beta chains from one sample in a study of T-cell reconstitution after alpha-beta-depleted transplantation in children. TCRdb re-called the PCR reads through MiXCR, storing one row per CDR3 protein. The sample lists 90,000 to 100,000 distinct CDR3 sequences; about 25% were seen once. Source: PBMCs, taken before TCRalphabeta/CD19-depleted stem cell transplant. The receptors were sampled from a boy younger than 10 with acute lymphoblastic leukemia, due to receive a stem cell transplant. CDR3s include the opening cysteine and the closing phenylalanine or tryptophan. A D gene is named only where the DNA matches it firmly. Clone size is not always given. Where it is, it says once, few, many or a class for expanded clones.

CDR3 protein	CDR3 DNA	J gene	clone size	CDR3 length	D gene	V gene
CASSSDRGTVYEQFF	TGTGCCAGCAGCTCGGACAGGGGGACCGTATATGAGCAGTTCTTC	TRBJ2-1	.	15	TRBD1	TRBV11-1
CSVPGGEGYTF	TGCAGTGTCCCTGGTGGGGAAGGCTACACCTTC	TRBJ1-2	.	11	.	TRBV20-1
CASSFRFGQETQYF	TGCGCCAGCAGCTTCAGGTTTGGCCAAGAGACCCAGTACTTC	TRBJ2-5	.	14	.	TRBV5-1
CASSQWPPYEQYF	TGCGCCAGCAGCCAATGGCCCCCCTACGAGCAGTACTTC	TRBJ2-7	.	13	.	TRBV4-1
CASSYSTDSPSSYEQYF	TGTGCCAGCAGTTACTCCACCGACAGCCCCAGCTCCTACGAGCAGTACTTC	TRBJ2-7	.	17	.	TRBV6-2/TRBV6-3
CSATSSFRNEQFF	TGCAGTGCTACCTCTAGTTTCCGCAATGAGCAGTTCTTC	TRBJ2-1	.	13	.	TRBV20-1
CSASLGRLEIGYTF	TGCAGTGCTAGTCTTGGCAGGTTAGAAATCGGCTACACCTTC	TRBJ1-2	.	14	.	TRBV20-1
CASSSGQPPYPEAFF	TGCGCCAGCAGCTCTGGACAGCCTCCGTACCCTGAAGCTTTCTTT	TRBJ1-1	.	15	.	TRBV5-1
CSARASGGPSSYNEQFF	TGCAGTGCTAGGGCTAGCGGAGGCCCGAGCTCCTACAATGAGCAGTTCTTC	TRBJ2-1	few	17	TRBD2	TRBV20-1
CSVTTIWEQFF	TGCAGCGTAACTACGATTTGGGAGCAGTTCTTC	TRBJ2-1	few	11	.	TRBV29-1
CASQSAGPYNEQFF	TGCGCCAGCCAATCGGCGGGACCTTACAATGAGCAGTTCTTC	TRBJ2-1	.	14	.	TRBV5-1
CASSYINRGAGANVLTF	TGTGCCAGCAGTTACATTAACAGGGGTGCTGGGGCCAACGTCCTGACTTTC	TRBJ2-6	.	17	TRBD1	TRBV6-2/TRBV6-3
CASSLGQGSDTQYF	TGCGCCAGCAGCTTGGGGCAAGGGTCAGATACGCAGTATTTT	TRBJ2-3	.	14	.	TRBV5-1
CASSEIRAKWTQYF	TGTGCCAGCAGTGAGATCCGGGCTAAATGGACCCAGTACTTC	TRBJ2-5	few	14	.	TRBV28
CAISESRRQGSYEQYF	TGTGCCATCAGTGAGTCTAGGAGACAGGGATCCTACGAGCAGTACTTC	TRBJ2-7	few	16	TRBD1	TRBV10-3
CASSAGLTAGELFF	TGTGCCAGCAGTGCGGGACTGACTGCCGGGGAGCTGTTTTTT	TRBJ2-2	.	14	.	TRBV2
CASSERGLSDEQFF	TGTGCCAGCAGCGAACGGGGACTTAGCGATGAGCAGTTCTTC	TRBJ2-1	.	14	.	TRBV9